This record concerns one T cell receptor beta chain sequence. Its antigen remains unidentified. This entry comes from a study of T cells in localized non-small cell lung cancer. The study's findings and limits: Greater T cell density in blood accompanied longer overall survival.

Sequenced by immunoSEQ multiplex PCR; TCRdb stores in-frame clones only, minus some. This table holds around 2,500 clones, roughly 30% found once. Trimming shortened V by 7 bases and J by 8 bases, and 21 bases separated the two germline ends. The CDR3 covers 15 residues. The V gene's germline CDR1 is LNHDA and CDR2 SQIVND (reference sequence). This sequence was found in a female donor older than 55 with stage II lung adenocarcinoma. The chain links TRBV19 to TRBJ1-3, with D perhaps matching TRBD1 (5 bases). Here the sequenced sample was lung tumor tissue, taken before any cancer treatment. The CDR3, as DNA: TGTGCCAGTATGGGGCTGGGTTCCTCGGGGGACACCATATATTTT. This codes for CASMGLGSSGDTIYF.